This T cell receptor beta chain was identified during a study of blood T cells in healthy people across ages. The V segment lost 3 bases and the J segment 6 bases; nucleotides outside the gene matches: 8. Germline assignment: CDR1 KGHSH and CDR2 LQKENI. This CDR3 has 15 residues. Per-sample yields of isolated PBMCs were at least 6 million. For this clonotype: Its antigen is currently unknown.

General study results and limits: There were more naive CD4+ cells and higher diversity in long-lived donors than in aged donors. Age showed a roughly linear inverse relationship with TCR beta diversity per million T cells.

With a J-beta primer mix and a sample-barcoded 5' primer, a second PCR ran roughly 7 to 11 cycles. Each cDNA molecule was tagged by a template-switch adaptor that had 12 random nucleotides. Via MiXCR, TCRdb re-called the 5' RACE reads, giving one row per CDR3 protein. In the table there are hundreds of thousands of distinct CDR3 sequences, roughly 53% of which are singletons. Sample: blood. The sequence was obtained from a man aged 55-75 years in good health. This chain uses TRBV18 with TRBJ2-1; 7 nucleotides line up with TRBD1. The CDR3: CASSPRGTARNEQFF. The CDR3 DNA sequence: TGTGCCAGCTCACCCAGAGGGACAGCCCGCAATGAGCAGTTCTTC.